This entry lists 20 T cell receptor beta chains sequenced from one sample in a study of a mutant IDH1 vaccine in newly diagnosed glioma. Antigen specificity for these receptors is unknown. Here immunoSEQ multiplex PCR was the method, and the copy in TCRdb shows in-frame clones only, minus some. The table lists tens of thousands of clones, around 76% of them singletons. Regarding time point: week 23, last vaccination. Every vaccination contained 300 ug of the mutant IDH1 20-mer peptide and was paired with topical imiquimod. The sequences come from PBMCs, collected from a glioma patient whose treatment included an IDH1 peptide vaccine. The origin of the receptors is a man aged 50-60 years with glioma.

J is TRBJ2-3 and V is TRBV5-1, with 8 bases matching TRBD2. The V segment lost 3 bases and the J segment 2 bases; nucleotides outside the gene matches: 8. The length of the CDR3 is 16 residues. Germline V gene data show CDR1 as SGHRS and CDR2 as YFSETQ. The CDR3 sequence is CASSSGTSGFTDTQYF. The CDR3 nucleotides read TGCGCCAGCAGCTCCGGGACTAGTGGTTTCACAGATACGCAGTATTTT.

The V call is TRBV15, the J call TRBJ2-3, with TRBD1 identical over 11 bases. CDR1 and CDR2 (germline): LNHNV, YYDKDF (reference sequence). The ends lost 3 bases at V and 4 bases at J; junction bases unmatched: 9. This CDR3 comprises 17 residues. As DNA, the CDR3 is TGTGCCACCAGCAGGTCCGGGACAGGGGGAGGCGCAGATACGCAGTATTTT. Amino acid sequence: CATSRSGTGGGADTQYF.

The chain recombines TRBV7-9 with TRBJ1-4, with a possible D match to TRBD1 (5 bases). The CDR3 consists of 14 residues. V dropped 3 bases and J dropped 8 bases, with 13 bases sitting between them. CDR1 SEHNR and CDR2 FQNEAQ come from the germline V gene (reference sequence). In DNA form, the CDR3 reads TGTGCCAGCAGCTTGAAAGGGGCCGAGGAAAAACTGTTTTTT. Its translation: CASSLKGAEEKLFF.

The V call is TRBV19, the J call TRBJ1-1; TRBD1 matches at 8 bases. Trimming removed 10 bases from V and 0 bases from J; junction bases left unmatched: 4. There are 13 residues in the CDR3. Germline V gene sequence: CDR1 LNHDA, CDR2 SQIVND (reference sequence). CDR3 sequence: CATQDRVNTEAFF. In DNA, the CDR3 is TGTGCCACCCAGGACAGGGTGAACACTGAAGCTTTCTTT.

The rearrangement uses TRBV30 and TRBJ1-5, with D uncertain. Germline values: CDR1 GTSNPN, CDR2 SVGIG (reference sequence). The CDR3 runs to 14 residues. The germline V and J ends were trimmed by 3 bases and 5 bases, with 14 bases remaining between them. The CDR3 DNA is TGTGCCTGGAGCAAGGGAAGAGCTGATCAGCCCCAGCATTTT. This codes for CAWSKGRADQPQHF.

This clone has just a few counts. This rearrangement joins TRBV2 to TRBJ1-1, with D uncertain. Trimming shortened V by 8 bases and J by 5 bases, and 12 bases separated the two germline ends. Germline V gene lookup returns CDR1 SNHLY and CDR2 FYNNEI. CDR3 length: 12 amino acids. The CDR3 DNA is TGTGCCAGCGGGGAGACCGATACTGAAGCTTTCTTT. Translation: CASGETDTEAFF.

This chain joins TRBV10-2 and TRBJ2-3; 9 bases match TRBD2. The V segment lost 0 bases and the J segment 2 bases; nucleotides outside the gene matches: 6. This CDR3 has 17 amino acids. The germline CDR1 and CDR2 sequences are WSHSY and SAAADI. The chain's CDR3 is CASSESVAGETTDTQYF. DNA for the CDR3: TGCGCCAGCAGTGAGTCGGTAGCGGGGGAAACCACAGATACGCAGTATTTT.

This clone was detected only once. The chain uses TRBV25-1 and TRBJ1-2; D not certain. V shed 3 bases and J shed 3 bases, with 11 bases lying between them. CDR1 is MGHDK, CDR2 SYGVNS, per germline. The CDR3 loop spans 14 amino acids. CDR3 DNA sequence: TGTGCCAGCAGTGAGAATGGCAGGTACTATGGCTACACCTTC. It encodes CASSENGRYYGYTF.

This chain links TRBV7-9 with TRBJ2-3; D remains ambiguous. V lost 1 base, J lost 2 bases, and 10 bases lay in between. Germline-derived CDR1 and CDR2 are SEHNR and FQNEAQ (reference sequence). This CDR3 has 15 residues. The CDR3 coding sequence is TGTGCCAGCAGCTTAGAAGGACGAACCACAGATACGCAGTATTTT. This gives the protein CASSLEGRTTDTQYF.

The chain's CDR3 is CASSVGLGGITGELFF. The CDR3 nucleotides read TGTGCCAGCAGCGTAGGTCTAGGGGGCATCACCGGGGAGCTGTTTTTT. This chain links TRBV9 with TRBJ2-2; 7 nucleotides line up with TRBD1. In germline, CDR1 is SGDLS, CDR2 YYNGEE. The CDR3 sequence is 16 residues long. V trimming: 0 bases; J trimming: 4 bases; junction bases outside the gene matches: 6.

CDR3 DNA sequence: TGCAGCGTCTCGGGGACAGGGTCTGGGGCCAACGTCCTGACTTTC. This sequence encodes CSVSGTGSGANVLTF. The rearrangement uses TRBV29-1 and TRBJ2-6; 9 bases fit TRBD1. V trimming: 6 bases; J trimming: 1 base; junction bases outside the gene matches: 4. This CDR3 has 15 amino acids. Germline CDR1 is SQVTM and CDR2 is ANQGSEA.

J is TRBJ2-1 and V is TRBV2; 8 bases align to TRBD1. The V gene end was trimmed by 4 bases and the J gene end by 12 bases; junction bases not matched to a gene: 14. The length of the CDR3 is 15 residues. CDR1 is SNHLY and CDR2 is FYNNEI in the germline V gene. The CDR3 DNA is TGTGCCAGCAGTGTGGACAGGGCACTGATTGGCCTGCAGTTCTTC. Translated, it gives CASSVDRALIGLQFF.

The J gene is TRBJ1-1, the V gene TRBV5-1; a weak D match, TRBD1 (5 bases). The CDR3 runs 14 residues. Trimming pared 4 bases from V and 1 base from J, leaving 11 bases between. Germline-derived CDR1 and CDR2 are SGHRS and YFSETQ. The CDR3 is CASSLGLTNTEAFF. The CDR3 DNA is TGCGCCAGCAGCCTGGGACTGACGAACACTGAAGCTTTCTTT.

In the case of this clone: This sample includes further DNA sequences coding for the same CDR3. This sequence joins TRBV4-2 and TRBJ2-7; D unclear. The germline V gene encodes CDR1 LGHNA and CDR2 YNFKEQ. Between the trimmed V and J ends, which lost 0 bases and 0 bases, there was a span of 9 bases. The CDR3 runs 15 residues. This CDR3 is CASSQEASGSYEQYF. The CDR3 DNA reads TGTGCCAGCAGCCAAGAGGCTTCAGGCTCCTACGAGCAGTACTTC.

Here the CDR3 DNA reads TGTGCCATCAGTGTGGAGGGTGGGGTCTATGGCTACACCTTC. Translation gives CAISVEGGVYGYTF. The chain is built from TRBV10-3 and TRBJ1-2; D gene uncertain. There are 14 residues in the CDR3. CDR1 is ENHRY, CDR2 SYGVKD, per germline. V was cut by 4 bases and J by 4 bases, with 13 bases left in between.

This clone was found a few times. The chain employs TRBV5-1 and TRBJ2-7, with TRBD2 identical over 7 bases. Germline-derived CDR1 and CDR2 are SGHRS and YFSETQ. This CDR3 has 15 residues. Unmatched junction bases numbered 7, after V lost 0 bases and J lost 4 bases. The CDR3: CASSLALAELYEQYF. As DNA, the CDR3 is TGCGCCAGCAGCTTGGCGCTAGCGGAGTTATACGAGCAGTACTTC. The full variable domain, rest sourced from reference TRBV5-1 and TRBJ2-7, is KAGVTQTPRYLIKTRGQQVTLSCSPISGHRSVSWYQQTPGQGLQFLFEYFSETQRNKGNFPGRFSGRQFSNSRSEMNVSTLELGDSALYLCASSLALAELYEQYFGPGTRLTVT.

V and J are TRBV6-6 and TRBJ1-4; 8 positions match TRBD1. Germline V gene sequence: CDR1 MNHNY, CDR2 SVGAGI (reference sequence). CDR3 length equals 14 residues. With 2 bases clipped from V and 6 bases from J, the junction kept 2 bases outside the gene matches. CDR3 in amino acids: CASSYRDRHEKLFF. In DNA, the CDR3 is TGTGCCAGCAGTTACCGGGACAGGCATGAAAAACTGTTTTTT.

The chain links TRBV5-1 to TRBJ1-2, with 8 positions matching TRBD1. CDR3 length equals 13 residues. Germline trimming cut 0 bases from V and 8 bases from J; bases unmatched to any gene: 3. CDR1 and CDR2 from the germline V gene are SGHRS and YFSETQ. The CDR3 coding sequence is TGCGCCAGCAGCTTGGGGGACAGGAACGGCTACACCTTC. Protein sequence: CASSLGDRNGYTF.

The chain has TRBV6-6 and TRBJ2-7, with D tentatively TRBD2 (5 bases). Per germline, CDR1 MNHNY and CDR2 SVGAGI (reference sequence). The CDR3 spans 14 residues. V dropped 4 bases and J dropped 4 bases, with 14 bases sitting between them. CDR3 sequence: CASSSRTQSYEQYF. CDR3 bases: TGTGCCAGCAGTTCCCGGACTCAATCATACGAGCAGTACTTC.

The chain links TRBV12-5 to TRBJ1-3; D unresolved. Germline-derived CDR1 and CDR2 are LGHNT and FRNRAP. CDR3 length equals 13 residues. V dropped 1 base and J dropped 1 base, with 2 bases sitting between them. CDR3 protein: CASGLESGNTIYF. The CDR3 coding sequence is TGTGCTAGTGGTTTGGAATCTGGAAACACCATATATTTT.